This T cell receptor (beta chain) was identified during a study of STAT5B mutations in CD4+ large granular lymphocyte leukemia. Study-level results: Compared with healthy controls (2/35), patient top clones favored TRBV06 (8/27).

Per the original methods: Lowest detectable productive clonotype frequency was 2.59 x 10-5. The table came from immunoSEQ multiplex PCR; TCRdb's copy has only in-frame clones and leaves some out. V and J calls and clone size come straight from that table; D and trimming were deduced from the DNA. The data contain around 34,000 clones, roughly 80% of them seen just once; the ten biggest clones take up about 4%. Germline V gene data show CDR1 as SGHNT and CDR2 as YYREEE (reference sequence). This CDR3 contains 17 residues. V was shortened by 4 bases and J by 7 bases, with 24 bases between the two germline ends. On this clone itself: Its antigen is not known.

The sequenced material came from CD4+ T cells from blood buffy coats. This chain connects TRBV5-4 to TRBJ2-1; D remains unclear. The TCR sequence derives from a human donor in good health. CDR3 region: CASSLVSWQLGSNEQFF. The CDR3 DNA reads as TGTGCCAGCAGCCTAGTTTCATGGCAGTTGGGTTCAAATGAGCAGTTCTTC.